This T cell receptor (beta chain) was profiled in a study of CD8 T cells in ankylosing spondylitis. Study-level points and caveats: Among TCR beta sequences, a motif of roughly 8 highly homologous variants appeared characteristic of ankylosing spondylitis blood.

Germline loops: CDR1 MGHRA, CDR2 YSYEKL. The V and J ends lost 3 bases and 0 bases, in that order; junction bases with no gene match: 8. The CDR3 has 17 residues. From the 5' RACE reads, TCRdb called clonotypes with MiXCR, one entry per CDR3 protein. The sample consists of fewer than 250,000 distinct CDR3 sequences, around 19% of them appearing once. With respect to this clonotype: Antigen: not known.

The gene calls are TRBV4-1 and TRBJ1-1; TRBD1 matches at 9 bases. The source material was blood, either unsorted or a sorted T cell fraction (not recorded which). This receptor was obtained from a male donor with ankylosing spondylitis. The CDR3 is CASSHVPGQGMNTEAFF. The DNA for the CDR3 is TGCGCCAGCAGCCACGTCCCGGGACAGGGAATGAACACTGAAGCTTTCTTT.